This T cell receptor (beta chain) was documented in a study of read filtering for tumor transcriptome and immune sequencing. Whole-study context: Revised staging placed roughly eight patients in R-ISS I, 15 to 20 in II, 7 in III.

Many counts were recorded for this clonotype. The antigen remains unidentified. Study-level points and caveats: Single-read clonotypes: approximately 87% of IR-seq clonotypes (about 3.5% of reads), more than 70% of RNA-seq clonotypes (under 50% of reads).

CDR1 is LNHNV, CDR2 YYDKDF, per germline (reference sequence). The CDR3 sequence is 13 residues long. V was cut by 5 bases and J by 8 bases, with 12 bases left in between. This library used around 0.4 ug RNA and molecular barcoded adaptors spanning alpha/delta and beta/gamma chains. Using its own MiXCR run on the reads, TCRdb lists one record per CDR3 protein. The data show 75,000 to 95,000 distinct CDR3 sequences, 20% to 25% seen once. Sampling of bone marrow took place during active disease in every patient. The source material was a population of CD138-negative cells sorted from bone marrow. This sequence was found in a donor at least 40 years old with multiple myeloma. The chain is built from TRBV15 and TRBJ1-4, with D unclear. As DNA, the CDR3 is TGTGCCACCAGCGGAGGACTTCGGGAAAAACTGTTTTTT. Its protein is CATSGGLREKLFF.